The following is a T cell receptor beta chain sequence with its context. The antigen remains undetermined. A single record per CDR3 protein comes from TCRdb applying MiXCR to the reads. The sample contains 300,000 to 400,000 distinct CDR3 sequences, around 25% of which appear only once. Trimming took 4 bases from V and 5 from J, leaving 12 bases between them. The CDR3 has 14 residues. Germline CDR1 reads SEHNR; CDR2 reads FQNEAQ (reference sequence). The data belong to a study of T cell repertoires in cytomegalovirus infection. Overall study results and limits: Clonotypes of TCR beta that were HLA-C-restricted and CMV-specific dominated the ex vivo response.

Sequences were derived from cultured PBMCs, sampled from culture after CMV antigen stimulation. The clonotype originates from a human donor in good health (CMV status not recorded). Some clones in this sample may be carry-over from other donors' samples. This chain connects TRBV7-9 to TRBJ2-1; D remains ambiguous. CDR3 coding DNA: TGTGCCAGCAGCTCTCCCCGGGCCGACAATGAGCAGTTCTTC. As protein: CASSSPRADNEQFF.